The entry below describes one T cell receptor beta chain. The antigen is not known. The data are from a study of vaccination effects on CD4 cells after COVID-19. General study results and limits: There was marked clonal contraction among infection- and vaccine-induced clones late after vaccination.

The CDR3 sequence is 16 residues long. J lost 3 bases, V lost 4 bases, and 5 bases had no gene match. Looked up from germline, CDR1 is KGHDR and CDR2 is SFDVKD. Using viral peptide pools, the ViraFEST assay grew out antigen-specific CD4+ T cells prior to sequencing. Subsequent to roughly 9 days of culture, CD4+ T cells were isolated. All study participants received two doses of BNT162b2 or mRNA-1273 vaccine. Vaccine recipients, nucleocapsid antibody negative, had no prior SARS-CoV-2 infection. In the cultures, half the medium was exchanged for IL-2 medium on days 3 and 7. Clones were sequenced by immunoSEQ multiplex PCR, and TCRdb holds only the in-frame ones, with some missing. Counted here are about 81,000 clones, 77% occurring once; the ten biggest clones make up more than 1%.

The TCR sequence derives from a human donor who received a COVID-19 vaccine. This rearrangement joins TRBV24-1 to TRBJ2-1; 10 bases line up with TRBD2. Sample: CD4+ T cells from PBMCs cultured with HCoV-OC43 spike peptides, taken after COVID-19 vaccination. Noted subset: HCoV-OC43 spike overlapping peptide pool stimulation. CDR3 residues: CATSDRSGGFYNEQFF. The CDR3, as DNA: TGTGCCACCAGTGACCGTAGCGGGGGGTTCTACAATGAGCAGTTCTTC.